This note documents a single TCR beta chain sequence. Original data processing: It was from reference gene primer amplification that nucleated cell counts were estimated. The assay was immunoSEQ multiplex PCR, and TCRdb's table has in-frame clones only and misses some. The DNA gave D and trimming, while V, J and clone size come from that table. The data show around 100,000 clones, with approximately 86% seen just once and around 2.9% held by the top ten. This CDR3 region has 15 residues. Germline trimming cut 2 bases from V and 4 bases from J; bases unmatched to any gene: 2. Germline CDR1 and CDR2: MNHEY and SVGAGI. This specimen comes from a study of blood T cell repertoires in COVID-19.

The rearrangement uses TRBV6-5 and TRBJ2-1; 10 bases line up with TRBD2. The receptor's source is a man aged 45-65 years with active or convalescent COVID-19. Sequencing was done on a sample of peripheral blood. CDR3 sequence (DNA): TGTGCCAGCAGTTACAAGCGGGGGGGGTACAATGAGCAGTTCTTC. It specifies CASSYKRGGYNEQFF.